Below are 24 T cell receptor beta chains sequenced from a single sample in a study of T cell changes during pregnancy in multiple sclerosis. The table came from immunoSEQ multiplex PCR; TCRdb's copy has only in-frame clones and leaves some out. The data contain 90,000 or so clones, under 95% of them singletons. This specimen consisted of peripheral blood, obtained in the first trimester of pregnancy. The receptor set was obtained from a female donor in good health, enrolled as a control in a pregnancy study.

This chain links TRBV6-5 with TRBJ2-7; 8 bases fit TRBD2. The V gene's germline CDR1 is MNHEY and CDR2 SVGAGI. The J segment lost 6 bases and the V segment lost 6 bases, leaving 13 bases of the junction unmatched. CDR3 length equals 15 residues. CDR3 region: CASSPGLATGGEQYF. DNA of the CDR3: TGTGCCAGCAGCCCCGGACTAGCCACTGGGGGCGAGCAGTACTTC.

The chain couples TRBV18 to TRBJ2-1; perhaps TRBD1 as D (6 bases). Germline V lookup: CDR1 KGHSH, CDR2 LQKENI. V dropped 6 bases and J dropped 8 bases, with 20 bases sitting between them. The CDR3 has 15 residues. CDR3 residues: CASSQLGQSFDEQFF. The CDR3 nucleotides are TGTGCCAGCTCGCAATTAGGACAGTCTTTTGATGAGCAGTTCTTC.

DNA of the CDR3: TGTGCCAGCAGGGGACAGGGGGGTTCCTACGAGCAGTACTTC. Encoded protein: CASRGQGGSYEQYF. This chain links TRBV27 with TRBJ2-7, with 11 positions matching TRBD1. The germline CDR1 and CDR2 sequences are MNHEY and SMNVEV (reference sequence). The ends lost 6 bases at V and 1 base at J; junction bases unmatched: 2. The CDR3 sequence is 14 residues long.

V and J are TRBV19 and TRBJ1-5, with D tentatively TRBD1 (6 bases). This CDR3 has 16 amino acids. Trimming took off 5 bases at V and 3 bases at J, with 17 bases between the two ends. Germline V gives CDR1 LNHDA, CDR2 SQIVND (reference sequence). The CDR3 protein is CASSPFRQELNQPQHF. CDR3 nucleotide sequence: TGTGCCAGTAGTCCTTTCCGACAGGAACTCAATCAGCCCCAGCATTTT.

J is TRBJ2-5 and V is TRBV28; D call uncertain. V shed 5 bases and J shed 5 bases, with 3 bases lying between them. The CDR3 runs to 10 residues. The germline V gene encodes CDR1 MDHEN and CDR2 SYDVKM. CDR3 region: CASSRETQYF. The CDR3 nucleotides read TGTGCCAGCAGTCGGGAGACCCAGTACTTC.

V gene TRBV20-1 combines with J gene TRBJ1-2; no firm D call. The V end lost 5 bases, the J end lost 0 bases, and 4 bases lay between the germline ends. There are 11 residues in the CDR3. Looked up from germline, CDR1 is DFQATT and CDR2 is SNEGSKA (reference sequence). The DNA of the CDR3 is TGCAGTGCTCCAGCTAACTATGGCTACACCTTC. Its translation: CSAPANYGYTF.

This clone was seen just once. The chain links TRBV6-1 to TRBJ2-5, with 8 nucleotides matching TRBD1. The CDR3 totals 13 residues. V lost 1 base and J lost 9; bases outside the gene matches: 4. From germline, CDR1 is MNHNS and CDR2 SASEGT. For the CDR3, the DNA is TGTGCCAGCAGTGAAGATAGGACAGGGTCCCAGTACTTC. Its protein product is CASSEDRTGSQYF.

This clone was recorded once. The chain is built from TRBV28 and TRBJ2-7; unclear D gene. The CDR3 runs 15 residues. V was trimmed by 1 base and J by 7 bases, leaving 17 bases between them. Germline CDR1 and CDR2: MDHEN and SYDVKM. The CDR3 DNA sequence: TGTGCCAGCAGTTTATTAAGGCAGGATCGGTGGGAGCAGTACTTC. As protein: CASSLLRQDRWEQYF. Variable domain in full (rest from reference TRBV28 and TRBJ2-7): DVKVTQSSRYLVKRTGEKVFLECVQDMDHENMFWYRQDPGLGLRLIYFSYDVKMKEKGDIPEGYSVSREKKERFSLILESASTNQTSMYLCASSLLRQDRWEQYFGPGTRLTVT.

V gene TRBV28 combines with J gene TRBJ2-7; 13 nucleotides line up with TRBD2. The CDR3 consists of 15 residues. Trimming cost V 5 bases and J 4 bases; bases outside gene matches: 5. The germline V gene encodes CDR1 MDHEN and CDR2 SYDVKM. The CDR3 region has the DNA TGTGCCAGCAGTCTCACTAGCGGGGGGGTATACGAGCAGTACTTC. Amino acid sequence: CASSLTSGGVYEQYF.

The chain has TRBV7-2 and TRBJ2-5; TRBD2 matches at 9 bases. The CDR3 sequence is 14 residues long. V shed 3 bases and J 3 bases; nucleotides not matched to a gene: 2. Per the germline V gene, CDR1 is SGHTA and CDR2 is FQGNSA. This chain's CDR3 is CASSFRGGEETQYF. The CDR3 nucleotides read TGTGCCAGCAGCTTTCGCGGGGGGGAAGAGACCCAGTACTTC.

The V gene is TRBV28, the J gene TRBJ2-6; a weak D match, TRBD1 (7 bases). Trimming cost V 11 bases and J 2 bases, with 22 bases left between them. Germline V CDR1 and CDR2: MDHEN, SYDVKM. CDR3 length: 17 amino acids. The CDR3 spells CAHQGGRALAGANVLTF. The CDR3 nucleotides are TGTGCCCATCAGGGGGGTCGGGCTCTCGCTGGGGCCAACGTCCTGACTTTC.

The rearrangement joins TRBV4-1 to TRBJ2-7, with 7 bases identical to TRBD2. Germline CDR1 reads MGHRA; CDR2 reads YSYEKL. Trimming removed 4 bases from V and 2 bases from J; junction bases left unmatched: 14. The CDR3 is made up of 17 amino acids. CDR3 loop: CASSPAAGTTTPYEQYF. CDR3 bases: TGCGCCAGCAGCCCAGCGGCCGGGACTACAACCCCCTACGAGCAGTACTTC.

The gene calls are TRBV30 and TRBJ2-7, with a weak D call TRBD2 (6 bases). V lost 0 bases and J lost 1, with 7 bases in between. The germline V gene encodes CDR1 GTSNPN and CDR2 SVGIG (reference sequence). This CDR3 has 13 residues. The CDR3 is CAWSVGGSYEQYF. DNA for the CDR3: TGTGCCTGGAGTGTGGGGGGATCCTACGAGCAGTACTTC. Using reference TRBV30 and TRBJ2-7 for the parts outside the CDR3, the full variable domain is SQTIHQWPATLVQPVGSPLSLECTVEGTSNPNLYWYRQAAGRGLQLLFYSVGIGQISSEVPQNLSASRPQDRQFILSSKKLLLSDSGFYLCAWSVGGSYEQYFGPGTRLTVT.

This clone occurred once. The chain combines TRBV4-2 with TRBJ1-4; D is ambiguous. The germline V gene encodes CDR1 LGHNA and CDR2 YNFKEQ. V was shortened by 0 bases and J by 6 bases, with 11 bases between the two germline ends. The CDR3 is 15 residues long. CDR3 coding DNA: TGTGCCAGCAGCCAAGACCGTCGGGGTTATGAAAAACTGTTTTTT. The encoded protein is CASSQDRRGYEKLFF.

The chain has TRBV4-3 and TRBJ2-7; D is ambiguous. Trimming took off 0 bases at V and 4 bases at J, with 10 bases between the two ends. This CDR3 region has 14 residues. Germline CDR1 is LGHNA and CDR2 is YSLEER. The CDR3 is CASSQDLQQYEQYF. CDR3 DNA sequence: TGCGCCAGCAGCCAAGATCTCCAACAGTACGAGCAGTACTTC.

The V call is TRBV5-6, the J call TRBJ1-6, with TRBD1 identical over 8 bases. The CDR3 extends over 16 amino acids. From germline, CDR1 is SGHDT and CDR2 YYEEEE. Losses at the gene ends were 6 bases for V and 10 bases for J; bases not matched to a gene: 15. CDR3 region: CASTSWATGQVSPLHF. As DNA, the CDR3 is TGTGCCAGCACAAGTTGGGCCACGGGACAGGTATCACCCCTCCACTTT.

This sequence joins TRBV2 and TRBJ2-5; tentative D call: TRBD1 (5 bases). Germline assignment: CDR1 SNHLY and CDR2 FYNNEI. V shed 4 bases and J shed 4 bases, with 13 bases lying between them. CDR3 length: 14 amino acids. The CDR3 nucleotides read TGTGCCAGCAGTGCACCAAATAGGGGAGAGACCCAGTACTTC. It yields the protein CASSAPNRGETQYF.

V gene TRBV18 combines with J gene TRBJ2-1; TRBD2 matches 15 bases. The CDR3 is made up of 19 amino acids. Per the germline V gene, CDR1 is KGHSH and CDR2 is LQKENI. V gave up 1 base and J gave up 5 bases; unmatched junction bases: 9. CDR3 loop: CASSPRGTSGGSYNNEQFF. CDR3 DNA: TGTGCCAGCTCACCACGCGGGACTAGCGGGGGGAGTTACAACAATGAGCAGTTCTTC.

This chain joins TRBV27 and TRBJ1-2, with 8 bases fitting TRBD1. From germline, CDR1 is MNHEY and CDR2 SMNVEV (reference sequence). The CDR3 consists of 15 residues. The ends lost 7 bases at V and 5 bases at J; junction bases unmatched: 12. CDR3: CASTPGGQGVYGYTF. The CDR3 DNA reads TGTGCCAGCACTCCTGGAGGACAGGGCGTATATGGCTACACCTTC.

The V and J genes are TRBV7-2 and TRBJ2-6; D may be TRBD1 (6 bases). The CDR3 sequence is 17 residues long. The V gene's germline CDR1 is SGHTA and CDR2 FQGNSA. The V gene lost 4 bases and the J gene lost 0 bases, with 13 bases spanning the gap. CDR3 bases: TGTGCCAGCAGCTCCGGCAGGGGTTACTCTGGGGCCAACGTCCTGACTTTC. Translation: CASSSGRGYSGANVLTF.

V and J are TRBV27 and TRBJ1-1; perhaps TRBD1 as D (5 bases). The germline V gene has CDR1 MNHEY and CDR2 SMNVEV (reference sequence). The CDR3 sequence is 17 residues long. V was cut by 3 bases and J by 0 bases, with 17 bases left in between. CDR3 protein: CASSFAAGPSMNTEAFF. The CDR3 DNA reads TGTGCCAGCAGTTTCGCCGCGGGACCGTCGATGAACACTGAAGCTTTCTTT.

The chain carries TRBV19 and TRBJ1-6, with a weak D call TRBD1 (6 bases). The germline V gene has CDR1 LNHDA and CDR2 SQIVND (reference sequence). CDR3 length equals 14 residues. The V gene lost 5 bases and the J gene lost 6 bases, with 11 bases spanning the gap. The CDR3 region is CASSQRGPNSPLHF. CDR3 nucleotide sequence: TGTGCCAGTAGTCAGCGGGGGCCTAATTCACCCCTCCACTTT.

V is TRBV5-6 and J is TRBJ1-2, with D perhaps matching TRBD1 (5 bases). CDR3 length: 15 amino acids. Germline assignment: CDR1 SGHDT and CDR2 YYEEEE. V was clipped by 1 base and J by 7 bases, with 17 bases between them. The CDR3 region is CASSLQGVRVFGYTF. CDR3 DNA: TGTGCCAGCAGCTTGCAAGGGGTCAGGGTATTTGGCTACACCTTC. Drawing the rest from reference TRBV5-6 and TRBJ1-2, the complete variable domain is DAGVTQSPTHLIKTRGQQVTLRCSPKSGHDTVSWYQQALGQGPQFIFQYYEEEERQRGNFPDRFSGHQFPNYSSELNVNALLLGDSALYLCASSLQGVRVFGYTFGSGTRLTVV.

V is TRBV4-1 and J is TRBJ2-2, with 8 positions matching TRBD2. The trim removed 4 bases at V and 1 base at J, leaving 5 bases unmatched. Looked up from germline, CDR1 is MGHRA and CDR2 is YSYEKL. The CDR3 is made up of 16 amino acids. The CDR3 sequence: CASSLQRGRNTGELFF. The CDR3 coding sequence is TGCGCCAGCAGCCTTCAGCGGGGGCGGAACACCGGGGAGCTGTTTTTT.